Included here is one T cell receptor beta chain sequence, with context. The data stem from a study of type 1 and type 2 diabetes patients. Across the whole study: Magnetic bead positive selection isolated CD4+ or CD8+ T cells from PBMCs.

PCR was run on genomic DNA. A primer set of 30 forward and 13 reverse primers amplified the CDR3. TCRdb fed the multiplex PCR reads into MiXCR, producing one record per CDR3 protein. Among 250,000 or so distinct CDR3 sequences, around 47% were seen once, and the ten largest hold approximately 13%. The V gene's germline CDR1 is SGHTA and CDR2 FQGNSA. The CDR3 loop spans 16 amino acids. V was cut by 3 bases and J by 4 bases, with 13 bases left in between. This clonotype was obtained from a young man with type 2 diabetes. The chain recombines TRBV7-2 with TRBJ2-6; D call uncertain. The sample was peripheral blood mononuclear cells (PBMCs). CDR3 sequence reads: CASSLAAWVGANVLTF. The CDR3 DNA reads TGTGCCAGCAGCTTGGCAGCGTGGGTCGGGGCCAACGTCCTGACTTTC. Supplemented by reference TRBV7-2 and TRBJ2-6, the full variable domain reads GAGVSQSPSNKVTEKGKDVELRCDPISGHTALYWYRQSLGQGLEFLIYFQGNSAPDKSGLPSDRFSAERTGGSVSTLTIQRTQQEDSAVYLCASSLAAWVGANVLTFGAGSRLTVL.